This T cell receptor (beta chain) derives from a study of blood T cell repertoires in COVID-19. Libraries were prepared by immunoSEQ multiplex PCR; TCRdb keeps only in-frame clonotypes and omits some of them. This table holds approximately 200,000 clones, 84% found once. Germline lookup yields CDR1 SGHVS and CDR2 FNYEAQ. With 4 bases clipped from V and 4 bases from J, the junction kept 11 bases outside the gene matches. The CDR3 is 18 amino acids. The sequenced material came from peripheral blood. The chain recombines TRBV7-6 with TRBJ2-5; 14 bases are a match to TRBD2. The receptor comes from a woman older than 75 with COVID-19, enrolled during active disease. The DNA for the CDR3 is TGTGCCAGCAGCTCTACGACTAGCGGGGGGGCGCTTCGAGAGACCCAGTACTTC. This sequence encodes CASSSTTSGGALRETQYF.